Listed below are T cell receptor beta chains from one sample, sequenced in a study of identical twins. TCRdb re-derived calls from the 5' RACE reads in MiXCR, one entry per CDR3 protein. This sample yields around 550,000 distinct CDR3 sequences, of which about 16% are seen a single time; nearly 0.45% belongs to the top ten. This sample also appeared in a second study, on yellow fever vaccine responses in identical twins.

The sample consisted of CD4+ T cells sorted from blood. The source is a woman aged 18-29 years in good health. Each CDR3 is given with its conserved first and last residue. D genes are given only for firm matches. The size entry is marked missing in some rows and otherwise reads once, few, many or a size class.

>TRBV3-1|-|TRBJ2-1|-
CASSLTEGVWNEQFF
TGTGCCAGCAGCCTGACAGAGGGGGTTTGGAATGAGCAGTTCTTC
>TRBV29-1|many|TRBJ2-5|-
CSVEPQGLSETQYF
TGCAGCGTTGAGCCGCAGGGGCTCTCAGAGACCCAGTACTTC
>TRBV28|few|TRBJ2-7|TRBD2
CASSRVAGGAISYEQYF
TGTGCCAGCAGTCGAGTAGCGGGAGGGGCAATCTCCTACGAGCAGTACTTC
>TRBV20-1|-|TRBJ2-1|-
CSANTRDYYNEQFF
TGCAGTGCAAACACCCGAGACTACTACAATGAGCAGTTCTTC
>TRBV20-1|-|TRBJ2-7|-
CSARVGLPNEQYF
TGCAGTGCTAGAGTGGGCCTACCGAACGAGCAGTACTTC
>TRBV12-3/TRBV12-4|-|TRBJ2-3|TRBD2
CASSSAGGLTSTDTQYF
TGTGCCAGCAGTTCTGCGGGAGGCCTAACAAGCACAGATACGCAGTATTTT
>TRBV19|-|TRBJ1-2|TRBD1
CASSTTSGTGTYGYTF
TGTGCCAGTAGTACGACTTCCGGGACAGGGACTTATGGCTACACCTTC
>TRBV6-5|-|TRBJ1-1|-
CASSFIPGDTEAFF
TGTGCCAGCAGTTTCATCCCCGGGGACACTGAAGCTTTCTTT
>TRBV6-5|-|TRBJ1-5|-
CASNSALGQPQHF
TGTGCCAGCAATTCGGCTCTCGGACAGCCCCAGCATTTT
>TRBV12-3/TRBV12-4|-|TRBJ1-1|-
CASGLDSLNTEAFF
TGTGCCAGCGGATTGGACAGCCTTAACACTGAAGCTTTCTTT
>TRBV27|few|TRBJ1-1|TRBD1
CASIPGQGRVVTEAFF
TGTGCCAGCATCCCGGGACAGGGACGGGTGGTCACTGAAGCTTTCTTT
>TRBV27|-|TRBJ1-2|-
CASSPKAPGTYGYTF
TGTGCCAGCAGTCCGAAGGCTCCGGGGACCTATGGCTACACCTTC
>TRBV5-8|-|TRBJ1-6|-
CASRDYRDSPLHF
TGTGCCAGCAGGGACTACAGGGATTCACCCCTCCACTTT
>TRBV3-1|-|TRBJ2-1|-
CASSQDKAFFGNEQFF
TGTGCCAGCAGCCAAGATAAGGCATTCTTCGGCAATGAGCAGTTCTTC
>TRBV5-1|-|TRBJ2-1|TRBD2
CASSTGGTSANNEQFF
TGCGCCAGCAGCACCGGTGGGACTAGCGCCAACAATGAGCAGTTCTTC
>TRBV9|-|TRBJ2-5|-
CASSVGRQVQETQYF
TGTGCCAGCAGCGTAGGTCGGCAGGTTCAAGAGACCCAGTACTTC
>TRBV28|-|TRBJ2-1|TRBD2
CASSSASGKYNEQFF
TGTGCCAGCAGCAGTGCTAGCGGGAAGTACAATGAGCAGTTCTTC
>TRBV10-3|many|TRBJ2-1|-
CAISDRNWGDEQFF
TGTGCCATCAGTGATCGGAATTGGGGGGATGAGCAGTTCTTC
>TRBV9|-|TRBJ2-1|TRBD2
CASSAREGLAGFGYNEQFF
TGTGCCAGCAGCGCCAGGGAGGGACTAGCGGGATTTGGCTACAATGAGCAGTTCTTC
>TRBV11-2|-|TRBJ2-5|TRBD1
CASRLGQGIETQYF
TGTGCCAGCAGACTAGGACAGGGGATTGAGACCCAGTACTTC
>TRBV24-1|few|TRBJ2-7|TRBD1
CATSGTGGYEQYF
TGTGCCACCAGTGGAACAGGGGGCTACGAGCAGTACTTC
>TRBV5-1|-|TRBJ2-1|-
CASSLSGSHNEQFF
TGCGCCAGCAGCTTAAGTGGAAGCCACAATGAGCAGTTCTTC
>TRBV7-6|many|TRBJ1-5|-
CASSLGTPIGNQPQHF
TGTGCCAGCAGCTTAGGTACCCCGATCGGCAATCAGCCCCAGCATTTT
>TRBV9|-|TRBJ2-5|TRBD2
CASSRTSGGTGETQYF
TGTGCCAGCAGCCGAACTAGCGGGGGGACGGGGGAGACCCAGTACTTC
>TRBV7-6|few|TRBJ1-6|-
CASSLETVGLSPLHF
TGTGCCAGCAGTTTAGAGACTGTGGGCCTTTCACCCCTCCACTTT
>TRBV2|-|TRBJ2-7|-
CASSASVSAREQYF
TGTGCCAGCAGTGCTTCTGTATCAGCGAGGGAGCAGTACTTC
>TRBV5-1|many|TRBJ2-1|-
CASSLEAQPYNEQFF
TGCGCCAGCAGCTTGGAGGCGCAACCCTACAATGAGCAGTTCTTC
>TRBV5-5|few|TRBJ2-2|-
CASSPGATVPLAGELFF
TGTGCCAGCAGCCCGGGGGCGACAGTTCCCTTAGCCGGGGAGCTGTTTTTT
>TRBV2|-|TRBJ1-4|TRBD1
CASRDDRAAEKLFF
TGTGCCAGCAGAGATGACAGGGCTGCTGAAAAACTGTTTTTT
>TRBV3-1|few|TRBJ2-3|-
CASSQERTKGYTQYF
TGTGCCAGCAGCCAAGAGCGGACTAAAGGTTATACGCAGTATTTT
>TRBV6-4|many|TRBJ1-5|TRBD1
CASSPRDRGPLRDYSNQPQHF
TGTGCCAGCAGTCCTAGGGACAGGGGACCTCTTCGTGATTATAGCAATCAGCCCCAGCATTTT
>TRBV7-8|few|TRBJ2-1|-
CASSSNGFTRGGEQFF
TGTGCCAGCAGCTCCAACGGGTTCACCAGGGGGGGTGAGCAGTTCTTC
>TRBV7-2|-|TRBJ2-5|-
CASSLTLGQETQYF
TGTGCCAGCAGCTTAACTCTGGGGCAAGAGACCCAGTACTTC
>TRBV5-1|few|TRBJ1-1|TRBD1
CASSYTYRGGGTEAFF
TGCGCCAGCAGCTACACTTACAGGGGGGGAGGCACTGAAGCTTTCTTT
>TRBV20-1|many|TRBJ2-7|TRBD2
CSAKPSGTSSYEQYF
TGCAGTGCTAAACCTAGCGGGACAAGCTCCTACGAGCAGTACTTC
>TRBV20-1|few|TRBJ1-1|-
CSARNSGRVTEAFF
TGCAGTGCTAGAAACTCCGGCAGGGTCACTGAAGCTTTCTTT
>TRBV5-8|many|TRBJ2-2|-
CASSFGRVNTGELFF
TGTGCCAGCAGCTTCGGACGGGTGAACACCGGGGAGCTGTTTTTT
>TRBV20-1|few|TRBJ2-7|-
CSAPGNYEQYF
TGCAGCGCCCCTGGGAACTACGAGCAGTACTTC
>TRBV27|few|TRBJ2-3|TRBD1
CASRGQGGVTDTQYF
TGTGCCAGCCGCGGACAGGGTGGGGTAACAGATACGCAGTATTTT
>TRBV2|-|TRBJ2-3|-
CASGRQTMDTQYF
TGTGCCAGCGGAAGACAGACCATGGATACGCAGTATTTT
>TRBV3-1|-|TRBJ1-2|-
CASSQEGRGYTF
TGTGCCAGCAGCCAAGAAGGACGCGGCTACACCTTC
>TRBV4-1|-|TRBJ2-7|TRBD1
CASSLRSGTGSYEQYF
TGCGCCAGCAGCCTCCGATCGGGGACAGGGTCCTACGAGCAGTACTTC
>TRBV5-1|few|TRBJ2-3|-
CASSVTPAGSDTQYF
TGCGCCAGCAGCGTCACCCCCGCAGGGTCTGATACGCAGTATTTT
>TRBV12-3/TRBV12-4|few|TRBJ1-2|TRBD1
CASSPTGADNYGYTF
TGTGCCAGCAGTCCGACAGGGGCCGATAACTATGGCTACACCTTC
>TRBV7-9|-|TRBJ2-2|-
CASSLWENTGELFF
TGTGCCAGCAGCTTATGGGAAAACACCGGGGAGCTGTTTTTT
>TRBV4-2|-|TRBJ2-1|TRBD2
CASSQEVLAGPNEQFF
TGTGCCAGCAGCCAAGAGGTACTAGCGGGACCAAATGAGCAGTTCTTC
>TRBV5-1|-|TRBJ1-1|-
CASSFGEVNTEAFF
TGCGCCAGCAGCTTTGGGGAAGTGAACACTGAAGCTTTCTTT
>TRBV7-9|-|TRBJ2-1|-
CASSLEFGQTVYNEQFF
TGTGCCAGCAGCTTAGAGTTCGGGCAGACCGTTTACAATGAGCAGTTCTTC